The 10 T cell receptor beta chains reported below all come from one sample, sequenced in a study of T cell repertoires in cytomegalovirus infection. TCRdb redid the calling of the reads with MiXCR, one entry per CDR3 protein. This table holds 150,000 to 200,000 distinct CDR3 sequences, roughly a fifth found once. The sequenced sample consisted of PBMCs. These receptors all stem from a human donor in good health (CMV status not recorded). Some clones in this sample may be carry-over from other donors' samples.

The chain recombines TRBV4-3 with TRBJ2-5; D is uncertain. CDR1 is LGHNA and CDR2 is YSLEER in the germline V gene. The V and J ends lost 2 bases and 2 bases respectively, with 6 bases between them. This CDR3 is built from 13 residues. The CDR3 reads CASSQLLQETQYF. In nucleotides, the CDR3 is TGCGCCAGCAGCCAACTACTACAAGAGACCCAGTACTTC.

This sequence joins TRBV6-2 or TRBV6-3 and TRBJ2-5; D call uncertain. The V gene lost 5 bases and the J gene lost 5 bases, with 9 bases spanning the gap. Germline CDR1 MNHEY, CDR2 SVGEGT. The CDR3 extends over 12 amino acids. CDR3 sequence reads: CASSELWETQYF. The DNA for the CDR3 is TGTGCCAGCAGTGAACTCTGGGAGACCCAGTACTTC.

This clonotype has more than one count but fewer than ten. J is TRBJ2-7 and V is TRBV20-1, with 7 nucleotides matching TRBD1. The germline gives CDR1 DFQATT, CDR2 SNEGSKA (reference sequence). The CDR3 is made up of 14 amino acids. With V trimmed by 3 bases and J by 4 bases, 9 bases remained unmatched. The CDR3 DNA is TGCAGTGCTAGCCTTCCGGGACAGCGTTACGAGCAGTACTTC. This translates into CSASLPGQRYEQYF.

In this sample, this clonotype turned up a few times. The rearrangement links TRBV7-3 to TRBJ2-1; perhaps TRBD2 as D (6 bases). CDR1 is SGHTA, CDR2 FQGTGA, per germline. The CDR3 runs to 17 residues. The germline V and J ends were trimmed by 2 bases and 5 bases, with 19 bases remaining between them. The CDR3 coding sequence is TGTGCCAGCAGCTTAGGGCGGGGACGGAGATTCAACAATGAGCAGTTCTTC. Residues: CASSLGRGRRFNNEQFF.

This clonotype has at least ten counts. The J gene is TRBJ2-1, the V gene TRBV28, with D possibly being TRBD1 or TRBD2 (6 bases each). The CDR3 is 16 amino acids. V lost 7 bases to trimming and J lost 3 bases, with 19 bases between them. Germline V gives CDR1 MDHEN, CDR2 SYDVKM. The CDR3 nucleotides read TGTGCCAGCACGGGAAGTGAGGGGGGTAACTACAATGAGCAGTTCTTC. It codes for CASTGSEGGNYNEQFF.

This chain connects TRBV20-1 to TRBJ2-1; 11 bases line up with TRBD2. The CDR3 totals 16 residues. The trim removed 0 bases at V and 4 bases at J, leaving 5 bases unmatched. Germline V gene lookup returns CDR1 DFQATT and CDR2 SNEGSKA (reference sequence). The CDR3 region is CSARELAGEGYNEQFF. In DNA form, the CDR3 reads TGCAGTGCTAGAGAACTAGCGGGGGAGGGGTACAATGAGCAGTTCTTC.

The chain uses TRBV5-6 and TRBJ2-5; D is possibly TRBD2 (5 bases). The germline V and J ends were trimmed by 0 bases and 9 bases, with 18 bases remaining between them. The CDR3 sequence is 15 residues long. Germline lookup yields CDR1 SGHDT and CDR2 YYEEEE. This CDR3 reads CASSLEGPPGRAQYF. DNA for the CDR3: TGTGCCAGCAGCTTGGAAGGGCCTCCGGGAAGGGCCCAGTACTTC. Supplemented by reference TRBV5-6 and TRBJ2-5, the full variable domain reads DAGVTQSPTHLIKTRGQQVTLRCSPKSGHDTVSWYQQALGQGPQFIFQYYEEEERQRGNFPDRFSGHQFPNYSSELNVNALLLGDSALYLCASSLEGPPGRAQYFGPGTRLLVL.

The gene calls are TRBV28 and TRBJ2-5; no reliable D call. Trimming removed 3 bases at V and 2 bases at J, with 16 bases between. Germline V CDR1 and CDR2: MDHEN, SYDVKM. The CDR3 contains 16 residues. The CDR3 nucleotides read TGTGCCAGCAGTTTTCTGCCAGCTACTACACAAGAGACCCAGTACTTC. Residues: CASSFLPATTQETQYF.

This chain uses TRBV29-1 with TRBJ2-7; D may match TRBD1 or TRBD2 (5 bases each). Germline V lookup: CDR1 SQVTM, CDR2 ANQGSEA. V was trimmed by 5 bases and J by 2 bases, leaving 10 bases between them. This CDR3 has 12 amino acids. CDR3 region: CSVRDGPYEQYF. The CDR3 nucleotides are TGCAGCGTTCGGGACGGACCCTACGAGCAGTACTTC.

The chain joins TRBV20-1 to TRBJ1-2; no reliable D call. V was cut by 2 bases and J by 6 bases, with 13 bases left in between. Per the germline V gene, CDR1 is DFQATT and CDR2 is SNEGSKA (reference sequence). This CDR3 is 13 amino acids long. CDR3 bases: TGCAGTGCTAGATCGGACCCCGGAGATGGCTACACCTTC. Encoded protein: CSARSDPGDGYTF.